Below are 29 T cell receptor beta chains sequenced from a single sample in a study of T-cell reconstitution after alpha-beta-depleted transplantation in children. Unique molecular identifiers were built into the TCRbeta library. A single record per CDR3 protein comes from TCRdb applying MiXCR to the PCR reads. Seen here are hundreds of thousands of distinct CDR3 sequences, around 14% observed once, and the top ten hold 0.75% to 0.85%. This sample comprised PBMCs, obtained before TCRalphabeta/CD19-depleted stem cell transplant. The receptors stem from a girl aged 2-10 years with congenital amegakaryocytic thrombocytopenia, due to receive a stem cell transplant.

This clonotype was counted between two and nine times. The chain couples TRBV5-1 to TRBJ2-1, with TRBD2 matching 13 bases. The V segment lost 6 bases and the J segment 4 bases; nucleotides outside the gene matches: 4. The germline V gene encodes CDR1 SGHRS and CDR2 YFSETQ. The CDR3 has 15 residues. CDR3 bases: TGCGCCAGCAACAGACTAGCGGGAGGATACAATGAGCAGTTCTTC. It specifies CASNRLAGGYNEQFF. Together with reference TRBV5-1 and TRBJ2-1, the CDR3 gives the full variable domain: KAGVTQTPRYLIKTRGQQVTLSCSPISGHRSVSWYQQTPGQGLQFLFEYFSETQRNKGNFPGRFSGRQFSNSRSEMNVSTLELGDSALYLCASNRLAGGYNEQFFGPGTRLTVL.

This clonotype was seen a few times. The chain couples TRBV7-9 to TRBJ1-1, with D unclear. Germline lookup yields CDR1 SEHNR and CDR2 FQNEAQ (reference sequence). The CDR3 has 16 amino acids. Trimming shortened V by 0 bases and J by 5 bases, and 16 bases separated the two germline ends. The CDR3, as DNA: TGTGCCAGCAGCTTAGCCCTTCGGGAAACGAGTACTGAAGCTTTCTTT. It encodes CASSLALRETSTEAFF.

This clonotype was recorded many times. The chain recombines TRBV29-1 with TRBJ2-7; D is perhaps TRBD1 (5 bases). Germline CDR1 reads SQVTM; CDR2 reads ANQGSEA. V shed 2 bases and J shed 2 bases, with 7 bases lying between them. The CDR3 sequence is 12 residues long. CDR3: CSVETGTYEQYF. The DNA for the CDR3 is TGCAGCGTTGAAACAGGTACCTACGAGCAGTACTTC.

The V call is TRBV5-6, the J call TRBJ2-3; unclear D gene. The CDR3 consists of 16 residues. CDR1 is SGHDT, CDR2 YYEEEE, per germline. The V end was cut by 4 bases, the J end by 0 bases, with 15 bases between. The CDR3 DNA follows: TGTGCCAGCAGCACACCGACGGATTCTAGCACAGATACGCAGTATTTT. This translates into CASSTPTDSSTDTQYF.

The table lists this clonotype with a few counts. The chain carries TRBV7-6 and TRBJ2-2; no firm D call. This CDR3 has 14 amino acids. The V gene's germline CDR1 is SGHVS and CDR2 FNYEAQ. The V and J ends lost 1 base and 5 bases respectively, with 8 bases between them. The CDR3 bases are TGTGCCAGCAGCTTAGGTGTAGGAACCGGGGAGCTGTTTTTT. This translates into CASSLGVGTGELFF.

In this sample, this clonotype turned up many times. The genes are TRBV28 and TRBJ2-1; D remains unclear. CDR3 length: 15 amino acids. CDR1 and CDR2 from the germline V gene are MDHEN and SYDVKM. V lost 1 base, J lost 0 bases, and 7 bases lay in between. The CDR3 nucleotides read TGTGCCAGCAGTTTATCGATAAGCTCCTACAATGAGCAGTTCTTC. It codes for CASSLSISSYNEQFF.

In this sample, this clonotype turned up a few times. DNA of the CDR3: TGTGCCAGCAGTTTGAAGGGGGCAGGGAAGCCCGGGGAGCTGTTTTTT. This translates into CASSLKGAGKPGELFF. This chain joins TRBV7-3 and TRBJ2-2, with TRBD1 matching 7 bases. V was pared by 6 bases and J by 6 bases, with 13 bases of the junction left unmatched. Germline CDR1 SGHTA, CDR2 FQGTGA. This CDR3 is built from 16 residues.

This clonotype has ten or more counts. The gene calls are TRBV20-1 and TRBJ1-4; no reliable D call. The CDR3 contains 12 residues. Germline V lookup: CDR1 DFQATT, CDR2 SNEGSKA (reference sequence). Trimming took 1 base from V and 12 from J, leaving 12 bases between them. In nucleotides, the CDR3 is TGCAGTGCTAGAGCGTGGGAGACGGAACTGTTTTTT. Translated, it gives CSARAWETELFF.

On this clonotype itself: A much larger clone differs by one base, so this may be a read error. It is unclear where the CDR3 begins or ends on the DNA, so no DNA is shown, and the CDR3 is as TCRdb lists it. The chain links TRBV27 to TRBJ1-2; the table's D gene call, TRBD1, was not cross checked with the DNA. Looked up from germline, CDR1 is MNHEY and CDR2 is SMNVEV (reference sequence). The CDR3 is made up of 13 amino acids, end residues included. The CDR3 loop reads CASSFGTGAGSTF.

V and J are TRBV11-2 and TRBJ2-2, with no clear D. The CDR3 runs to 16 residues. Between the trimmed V and J ends, which lost 5 bases and 0 bases, there was a span of 13 bases. Looked up from germline, CDR1 is SGHAT and CDR2 is FQNNGV. CDR3 nucleotides: TGTGCCAGCAGCGAACGCGGATTCGCGAACACCGGGGAGCTGTTTTTT. Translation gives CASSERGFANTGELFF.

There are a few counts of this clonotype. The CDR3 DNA reads TGTGCCAGCAGCCTCCGGGACAGGGGGAGTGGGGCCAACGTCCTGACTTTC. As protein: CASSLRDRGSGANVLTF. This chain links TRBV7-9 with TRBJ2-6; 11 bases are a match to TRBD1. CDR1 SEHNR and CDR2 FQNEAQ come from the germline V gene (reference sequence). V was clipped by 5 bases and J by 3 bases; unmatched bases: 6. This CDR3 has 17 amino acids. Filled out from reference TRBV7-9 and TRBJ2-6, the complete variable domain reads DTGVSQNPRHKITKRGQNVTFRCDPISEHNRLYWYRQTLGQGPEFLTYFQNEAQLEKSRLLSDRFSAERPKGSFSTLEIQRTEQGDSAMYLCASSLRDRGSGANVLTFGAGSRLTVL.

In its sample, this clonotype was seen many times. The gene calls are TRBV20-1 and TRBJ1-1; no firm D call. This CDR3 comprises 16 residues. V lost 0 bases and J lost 2, with 16 bases in between. CDR1 and CDR2 (germline): DFQATT, SNEGSKA (reference sequence). CDR3 in amino acids: CSARDPSSRRNTEAFF. CDR3 bases: TGCAGTGCTAGAGATCCTAGTTCCAGGAGAAACACTGAAGCTTTCTTT.

This clonotype was picked up a small number of times. This chain joins TRBV5-1 and TRBJ2-7; 9 positions match TRBD1. Unmatched junction bases numbered 4, after V lost 1 base and J lost 2 bases. Germline assignment: CDR1 SGHRS and CDR2 YFSETQ. CDR3 size: 15 residues. CDR3 loop: CASSLTQGATYEQYF. The DNA for the CDR3 is TGCGCCAGCAGCTTGACACAGGGGGCAACCTACGAGCAGTACTTC.

This rearrangement joins TRBV27 to TRBJ1-2; no definite D call. The CDR3 sequence is 16 residues long. CDR1 is MNHEY and CDR2 is SMNVEV in the germline V gene (reference sequence). V shed 5 bases and J shed 6 bases, with 22 bases lying between them. The CDR3 spells CASSPYARVSGHGYTF. The CDR3 DNA follows: TGTGCCAGCAGTCCCTATGCGCGGGTCTCCGGGCATGGCTACACCTTC.

At least ten counts were recorded for this clonotype. The CDR3 nucleotides read TGCGCCAGCAGCTTGGGCGATAGGGGCCATGAGCAGTTCTTC. Protein product: CASSLGDRGHEQFF. V and J are TRBV5-1 and TRBJ2-1; D possibly corresponds to TRBD1 (5 bases). V lost 0 bases to trimming and J lost 8 bases, with 12 bases between them. The CDR3 covers 14 residues. Germline-derived CDR1 and CDR2 are SGHRS and YFSETQ.

This clonotype was observed a few times. The V gene is TRBV11-2, the J gene TRBJ2-7; TRBD2 matches 11 bases. Trimming took 3 bases from V and 4 from J; bases not matched to a gene: 11. The CDR3 runs 17 residues. Per the germline V gene, CDR1 is SGHAT and CDR2 is FQNNGV. CDR3 protein: CASSFHYPLAGAYEQYF. The CDR3 DNA follows: TGTGCCAGCAGCTTCCATTATCCACTAGCGGGAGCTTACGAGCAGTACTTC.

This clonotype was recorded at least ten times. The chain has TRBV5-1 and TRBJ2-1; D is unresolved. Germline CDR1 is SGHRS and CDR2 is YFSETQ. Trimming shortened V by 6 bases and J by 6 bases, and 7 bases separated the two germline ends. The CDR3 has 11 amino acids. The CDR3 DNA follows: TGCGCCAGCATTGCAGCCAATGAGCAGTTCTTC. Its protein product is CASIAANEQFF.

The V gene is TRBV7-2, the J gene TRBJ1-5, with no clear D. There are 14 residues in the CDR3. Germline V gene data show CDR1 as SGHTA and CDR2 as FQGNSA. Trimming left V 4 bases short and J 6 bases short, with 13 bases between. DNA of the CDR3: TGTGCCAGCAGCTCACCGGAGCAGGTTCAGCCCCAGCATTTT. Protein product: CASSSPEQVQPQHF.

This clonotype was picked up many times. V usage is TRBV12-3 or TRBV12-4 and J usage is TRBJ2-2, with D possibly called TRBD1 or TRBD2 (5 bases each). The CDR3 length is 13 residues. V was shortened by 8 bases and J by 6 bases, with 13 bases between the two germline ends. This chain's CDR3 is CASGRWGSGELFF. The CDR3 nucleotides read TGTGCCAGCGGACGGTGGGGGTCCGGGGAGCTGTTTTTT.

The chain uses TRBV7-8 and TRBJ2-5; D is possibly TRBD1 (5 bases). The CDR3 is 16 residues long. Trimming pared 2 bases from V and 2 bases from J, leaving 15 bases between. CDR1 and CDR2 (germline): SGHVS, FQNEAQ. DNA of the CDR3: TGTGCCAGCAGCTTAAGTGACAGAAACCTTCAAGAGACCCAGTACTTC. Amino acids: CASSLSDRNLQETQYF. Complete variable domain (other parts from reference TRBV7-8 and TRBJ2-5): GAGVSQSPRYKVAKRGQDVALRCDPISGHVSLFWYQQALGQGPEFLTYFQNEAQLDKSGLPSDRFFAERPEGSVSTLKIQRTQQEDSAVYLCASSLSDRNLQETQYFGPGTRLLVL.

This clonotype was seen ten or more times. The genes are TRBV30 and TRBJ1-6; D remains unclear. CDR3 size: 14 residues. CDR1 is GTSNPN and CDR2 is SVGIG in the germline V gene (reference sequence). V was pared by 1 base and J by 4 bases, with 8 bases between. DNA of the CDR3: TGTGCCTGGAGTGGAACAGTTTATAATTCACCCCTCCACTTT. Its translation is CAWSGTVYNSPLHF.

This clonotype was counted only a few times. The rearrangement uses TRBV28 and TRBJ1-2, with TRBD1 matching 7 bases. Germline V gene data show CDR1 as MDHEN and CDR2 as SYDVKM. J lost 5 bases, V lost 7 bases, and 10 bases had no gene match. The CDR3 has 14 residues. The CDR3 region has the DNA TGTGCCAGCATCCCACGCGGGACAGAGTATGGCTACACCTTC. Protein: CASIPRGTEYGYTF.

This clonotype showed up just a few times. This chain uses TRBV5-1 with TRBJ2-1; a weak D match, TRBD2 (6 bases). This CDR3 region has 16 residues. CDR1 is SGHRS and CDR2 is YFSETQ in the germline V gene. Trimming removed 0 bases from V and 6 bases from J, with 16 bases in between. The CDR3 region has the DNA TGCGCCAGCAGCTTGGGAGCGGGCCCTCAGTCCAATGAGCAGTTCTTC. This encodes CASSLGAGPQSNEQFF. Full variable domain (rest looked up from reference TRBV5-1 and TRBJ2-1): KAGVTQTPRYLIKTRGQQVTLSCSPISGHRSVSWYQQTPGQGLQFLFEYFSETQRNKGNFPGRFSGRQFSNSRSEMNVSTLELGDSALYLCASSLGAGPQSNEQFFGPGTRLTVL.

This clonotype was observed at least ten times. J is TRBJ2-1 and V is TRBV12-3 or TRBV12-4; D is perhaps TRBD1 or TRBD2 (5 bases each). V lost 6 bases and J 4 bases, leaving 13 bases between the germline ends. The CDR3 spans 14 residues. The CDR3 reads CASRNSGGYNEQFF. The CDR3 DNA sequence: TGTGCCAGCAGGAATAGTGGGGGTTACAATGAGCAGTTCTTC.

This clonotype was counted at least ten times. CDR3 nucleotides: TGCAGCGTTGGGCACGACGAGCAGTTCTTC. It encodes CSVGHDEQFF. The chain recombines TRBV29-1 with TRBJ2-1; D unclear. The germline gives CDR1 SQVTM, CDR2 ANQGSEA. V was shortened by 4 bases and J by 10 bases, with 8 bases between the two germline ends. The CDR3 extends over 10 amino acids.

This clonotype was recorded a few times. The gene calls are TRBV7-2 and TRBJ2-4; TRBD2 matches 8 bases. Germline CDR1 and CDR2: SGHTA and FQGNSA. The CDR3 contains 17 residues. The V segment lost 2 bases and the J segment 1 base; nucleotides outside the gene matches: 7. As DNA, the CDR3 is TGTGCCAGCAGCTTACCCGCTAGCGGGTACGCCAAAAACATTCAGTACTTC. Protein sequence: CASSLPASGYAKNIQYF.

With respect to this clonotype: Its ends do not fully match the called genes, so a read error is possible. The chain employs TRBV4-2 and TRBJ1-5; TRBD1 might be the D (6 bases). The germline V gene encodes CDR1 LGHNA and CDR2 YNFKEQ. This CDR3 contains 18 residues. CDR3 region: CAISPGPTGTGGNQPQHF. CDR3 sequence (DNA): TGTGCCATCAGCCCCGGCCCAACAGGGACGGGCGGCAATCAGCCCCAGCATTTT.

This chain joins TRBV7-9 and TRBJ2-7; D is ambiguous. The length of the CDR3 is 11 residues. Per the germline V gene, CDR1 is SEHNR and CDR2 is FQNEAQ (reference sequence). V lost 5 bases and J lost 5, with 7 bases in between. The CDR3 sequence is CASSPLDEQYF. In DNA, the CDR3 is TGTGCCAGCAGCCCCTTGGACGAGCAGTACTTC.

The chain recombines TRBV6-1 with TRBJ1-4; D uncertain. Germline lookup yields CDR1 MNHNS and CDR2 SASEGT. The CDR3 sequence is 14 residues long. V was trimmed by 5 bases and J by 3 bases, leaving 10 bases between them. The CDR3 DNA reads TGTGCCAGCAGTACCAGGTCCCCTAATGAAAAACTGTTTTTT. Translated, it gives CASSTRSPNEKLFF.